The 21 T cell receptor delta chains given below trace back to one sample, sequenced in a study of γδ T cells in repeated Plasmodium falciparum infection. TCRdb made new clone calls on the multiplex PCR reads using CATT. The sample contains around 82,000 delta-chain clones, approximately 1.4% of which appear only once. Bulk repertoires came from Vgamma9/Vdelta2+ or Vdelta2-negative gammadelta T cells flow-sorted from PBMC. What was sequenced was gamma-delta T cells from blood. These receptors originate from a pool of human donors (malaria-infected and uninfected, not separated).

This clone was observed a few times. The protein TCRdb gives is from a much larger clone and does not agree with this DNA's translation at residue 13, likely a read error; the protein shown here comes from the DNA. This chain joins TRDV1 and TRDJ1, with 12 bases fitting TRDD3. V trimming: 3 bases; J trimming: 0 bases; junction bases outside the gene matches: 17. CDR1 is TSWWSYY, CDR2 QGS, per germline. The CDR3 is 21 amino acids. The CDR3 coding sequence is TGTGCTCTTGGGGATCTGGACGGTACTGGGGGATACCTCATATACACCGATAAACTCATCTTT. It specifies CALGDLDGTGGYLIYTDKLIF.

This clone was counted many times. The V and J genes are TRDV1 and TRDJ1; 7 bases match TRDD3. Germline V lookup: CDR1 TSWWSYY, CDR2 QGS. The CDR3 is 21 amino acids. J was trimmed by 5 bases and V by 0 bases; bases with no gene match: 24. The CDR3 DNA follows: TGTGCTCTTGGGGAACTCGACACCACTATAACGTTACGGGGGATCACGGATAAACTCATCTTT. It is translated as CALGELDTTITLRGITDKLIF.

In its sample, this clone was seen a few times. The TCRdb protein comes from a much larger clone and disagrees with this DNA's translation at residue 7, likely due to a read error; the protein given here is derived from the DNA. V is TRDV2 and J is TRDJ1; TRDD3 agrees at 12 bases. CDR1 is GEAIGNYY and CDR2 is EKD in the germline V gene. There are 18 residues in the CDR3. The V gene end was trimmed by 3 bases and the J gene end by 5 bases; junction bases not matched to a gene: 15. CDR3 nucleotide sequence: TGTGCCTGTGACCTCTTAGATTCTCCTGGGGGATACGAAGATAAACTCATCTTT. Translating gives CACDLLDSPGGYEDKLIF.

This clone was observed many times. This chain uses TRDV1 with TRDJ1, with TRDD3 as a possible D gene (5 bases). Looked up from germline, CDR1 is TSWWSYY and CDR2 is QGS. There are 15 residues in the CDR3. Trimming took off 5 bases at V and 0 bases at J, with 13 bases between the two ends. The CDR3 sequence: CALGWGRAYTDKLIF. In nucleotides, the CDR3 is TGTGCTCTTGGGTGGGGCCGAGCGTACACCGATAAACTCATCTTT.

This clone was found a few times. A read error is the likely source, as a far larger clone sits one nucleotide away. Within the sample, other DNA sequences also encode this same CDR3. This chain links TRDV2 with TRDJ1; 9 bases are shared with TRDD3. The J gene, missing from TCRdb, was assigned here through DNA to germline matching. Germline V gene data show CDR1 as GEAIGNYY and CDR2 as EKD. The CDR3 has 16 residues. J gave up 3 bases and V 3 bases, and 10 bases lay outside the gene matches. The CDR3 DNA reads as TGTGCCTGTGACGTTTGGGGGATAGGGTGGGCCGATAAACTCATCTTT. This gives the protein CACDVWGIGWADKLIF.

The table lists this clone with a few counts. One base separates it from a far larger clone, so it is likely a read error. CDR3 in amino acids: CALGELPTFPRITGGYAEVKLIF. The CDR3 DNA follows: TGTGCTCTTGGAGAACTGCCCACTTTCCCTAGAATTACTGGGGGATACGCGGAGGTCAAACTCATCTTT. The genes are TRDV1 and TRDJ1; 13 nucleotides align to TRDD3. The J gene is absent in TCRdb and was assigned here via DNA matching to germline. The CDR3 has 23 amino acids. The germline V gene has CDR1 TSWWSYY and CDR2 QGS.

This clone was counted only a few times. A read error likely explains why the TCRdb protein, taken from a much larger clone, differs from this DNA's translation at residue 4; the protein shown is translated from the DNA. The rearrangement joins TRDV1 to TRDJ1, with a possible D match to TRDD2 (6 bases). Trimming removed 9 bases at V and 2 bases at J, with 13 bases between. The CDR3 covers 13 residues. Germline V CDR1 and CDR2: TSWWSYY, QGS. The CDR3 DNA is TGTGCTCTGCAGCCTTCCCTGACCGATAAACTCATCTTT. It is translated as CALQPSLTDKLIF.

This clone came up a few times. The rearrangement uses TRDV1 and TRDJ1, with D perhaps given as TRDD2 or TRDD3 (6 bases each). TCRdb lists no J gene, so it was determined here by aligning the DNA to germline. Trimming shortened V by 0 bases and J by 1 base, and 24 bases separated the two germline ends. Germline CDR1 TSWWSYY, CDR2 QGS. The CDR3 is 20 amino acids. In nucleotides, the CDR3 is TGTGCTCTTGGGGAACTTTATTTCCTATCCCGGGGGGAAATCACCGATAAACTCATCTTT. Translating gives CALGELYFLSRGEITDKLIF.

Comment on this clone: The TCRdb record carries a much larger clone's protein, which differs from this DNA's translation at residue 20; a read error is the likely cause, and the protein listed here is the DNA translation. No J gene was named, though the V gene is TRDV2; TRDD3 is the table's D call and was not checked against the DNA. This CDR3 comprises 22 residues. Germline loops: CDR1 GEAIGNYY, CDR2 EKD. The CDR3 nucleotides are TGTGCCTGTGACCCAGTACCGACCGCCGTACTGGGGGATACGGAGGGGACCGATAAACCCATCTTT. Encoded protein: CACDPVPTAVLGDTEGTDKPIF.

Note on this clone: The protein held in TCRdb is that of a much larger clone and does not match this DNA's translation at residue 5, likely because of a read error; the protein shown is translated from the DNA. The chain recombines TRDV2 with TRDJ1; TRDD3 matches 9 bases. TCRdb is silent on the J gene; assignment here came from matching the DNA to germline. The ends lost 3 bases at V and 7 bases at J; junction bases unmatched: 8. Germline CDR1 reads GEAIGNYY; CDR2 reads EKD. The CDR3 extends over 14 amino acids. CDR3 sequence reads: CACDPLRGYAKLIF. CDR3 in DNA: TGTGCCTGTGACCCCCTAAGGGGATACGCTAAACTCATCTTT.

This clone was counted only a few times. A far more abundant clone sits one base away, making this likely a read error. This sample includes further DNA sequences coding for the same CDR3. The chain links TRDV2 to TRDJ3; D possibly corresponds to TRDD3 (5 bases). The CDR3 is 14 amino acids. Germline V gene lookup returns CDR1 GEAIGNYY and CDR2 EKD. CDR3 coding DNA: TGTGCCTGTGACAGCTCCTGGGACACCCGTCAGATGTTTTTC. It is translated as CACDSSWDTRQMFF.

The chain employs TRDV2 and TRDJ3, with 9 bases that match TRDD3. TCRdb lists no J gene, so it was determined here by aligning the DNA to germline. The germline CDR1 and CDR2 sequences are GEAIGNYY and EKD. CDR3 length equals 20 residues. The V and J ends lost 2 bases and 2 bases, in that order; junction bases with no gene match: 12. CDR3 loop: CACDSVGDRRFPWDTRQMFF. The CDR3 region has the DNA TGTGCCTGTGACAGCGTGGGGGATAGGCGTTTCCCCTGGGACACCCGACAGATGTTTTTC.

This clone occurred many times. V is TRDV1 and J is TRDJ1; 13 bases fit TRDD3. V gave up 2 bases and J gave up 8 bases; unmatched junction bases: 8. Germline V CDR1 and CDR2: TSWWSYY, QGS. There are 16 residues in the CDR3. CDR3 loop: CALGEKVLLGDTKLIF. As DNA, the CDR3 is TGTGCTCTTGGGGAAAAGGTCTTACTGGGGGATACGAAACTCATCTTT.

With respect to this clone: The protein TCRdb gives is from a much larger clone and does not agree with this DNA's translation at residue 5, likely a read error; the protein shown here comes from the DNA. The chain uses TRDV2 and TRDJ1; the match to TRDD3 covers 8 bases. No J gene is reported in TCRdb; it was inferred here by comparing the DNA with germline. The CDR3 contains 16 residues. Germline CDR1 and CDR2: GEAIGNYY and EKD. Trimming at V came to 6 bases and at J to 2 bases, leaving 13 bases not matched to a gene. The CDR3 spells CACHRRGYLPTDKLIF. The CDR3 coding sequence is TGTGCCTGTCACAGGCGGGGATACCTCCCTACCGATAAACTCATCTTT.

This clone came up a few times. The amino acid sequence in TCRdb belongs to a much larger clone and departs from this DNA's translation at residue 5, likely a sequencing read error; the sequence shown is translated from the DNA. V gene TRDV3 combines with J gene TRDJ1, with D uncertain. There are 14 residues in the CDR3. Germline CDR1 is TVYSNPD and CDR2 is GDNSRS (reference sequence). V was clipped by 4 bases and J by 0 bases, with 15 bases between them. DNA for the CDR3: TGTGCCTCCGTTGAGGTGAGCAACACCGATAAACTCATCTTT. Its translation is CASVEVSNTDKLIF.

This clone was seen a handful of times. The chain has TRAV29/DV5 and TRDJ1, with 13 bases identical to TRDD3. TCRdb gives no J gene; it was assigned here by matching the DNA to germline. This CDR3 contains 17 residues. Trimming removed 0 bases from V and 4 bases from J; junction bases left unmatched: 9. The germline gives CDR1 NSMFDY, CDR2 ISSIKDK. The CDR3 nucleotides are TGTGCAGCAAGCGGGAATATACTGGGGGATACGATCGATAAACTCATCTTT. Protein: CAASGNILGDTIDKLIF. Full variable domain (remainder filled in from reference TRAV29/DV5 and TRDJ1): DQQVKQNSPSLSVQEGRISILNCDYTNSMFDYFLWYKKYPAEGPTFLISISSIKDKNEDGRFTVFLNKSAKHLSLHIVPSQPGDSAVYFCAASGNILGDTIDKLIFGKGTRVTVEP.

This clone occurred a few times. A read error likely explains this, since a far larger clone differs by one base. At the DNA level, this CDR3 is encoded by other sequences in the same sample as well. This rearrangement joins TRDV1 to TRDJ1, with 8 nucleotides matching TRDD2. TCRdb offers no J gene call, so here the DNA was matched to germline to obtain one. The germline CDR1 and CDR2 sequences are TSWWSYY and QGS. Unmatched junction bases numbered 39, after V lost 3 bases and J lost 3 bases. The CDR3 loop spans 26 amino acids. The CDR3 DNA sequence: TGTGCTCTTGGGGAGCTAGGAGTCAGGAGCTTCCTACGGCTGGGGATGCCACCCAACCCATCCGATAAACTCATCTTT. Residues: CALGELGVRSFLRLGMPPNPSDKLIF.

This clone came up a few times. This DNA's translation differs at residue 10 from TCRdb's protein, which comes from a much larger clone; a read error is likely, and the protein shown is translated from the DNA. Here the CDR3 DNA reads TGTGCCTGTGACACCGTCGATAAAGGTATACACACCGATAAACTCATCTTT. The encoded protein is CACDTVDKGIHTDKLIF. The chain links TRDV2 to TRDJ1; D gene unclear. The J gene comes from matching the DNA to germline here; TCRdb lacks it. V lost 0 bases to trimming and J lost 0 bases, with 16 bases between them. The CDR3 is made up of 17 amino acids. Germline V gene data show CDR1 as GEAIGNYY and CDR2 as EKD.

About this clone itself: The protein held in TCRdb is that of a much larger clone and does not match this DNA's translation at residue 5, likely because of a read error; the protein shown is translated from the DNA. This sequence joins TRDV2 and TRDJ1, with D perhaps matching TRDD3 (5 bases). The germline V and J ends were trimmed by 3 bases and 2 bases, with 18 bases remaining between them. The germline gives CDR1 GEAIGNYY, CDR2 EKD. The CDR3 contains 16 residues. In DNA, the CDR3 is TGTGCCTGTGACGCCGTGGGGCATCGCCAGACCGATAAACTCATCTTT. Its protein product is CACDAVGHRQTDKLIF.

This clone turned up a few times. Since a far larger clone is one base different, this is likely a read error. This specimen includes other DNA sequences encoding the same CDR3. The genes are TRDV3 and TRDJ1; 11 positions match TRDD3. The J gene, missing from TCRdb, was assigned here through DNA to germline matching. Germline values: CDR1 TVYSNPD, CDR2 GDNSRS (reference sequence). This CDR3 has 16 amino acids. This chain's CDR3 is CASDGGYAAYTDKLIF. The CDR3 DNA sequence: TGTGCCTCCGATGGGGGATACGCGGCGTACACTGATAAACTCATCTTT.

At least ten counts were recorded for this clone. The V and J genes are TRDV1 and TRDJ1, with 13 bases identical to TRDD3. The J gene, not given by TCRdb, was assigned here from a germline match of the nucleotide sequence. The germline gives CDR1 TSWWSYY, CDR2 QGS. Unmatched junction bases numbered 7, after V lost 3 bases and J lost 0 bases. The CDR3 has 18 residues. For the CDR3, the DNA is TGTGCTCTTGGGGACGCCACTGGGGGATACGCGAACACCGATAAACTCATCTTT. Translating it yields CALGDATGGYANTDKLIF.